This T cell receptor (beta chain) is drawn from a study of cytomegalovirus exposure and HLA in healthy donors. Overall study: The Caucasian-associated ancestry cluster held over 65% of around 380 genotyped donors. General study points: An analysis was carried out later, and it reportedly showed fewer N-insertions in an Asian-associated ancestry cluster than the approximately 610-donor mean. Indistinguishability led to the exclusion of some V segments, TRBV6-2 and TRBV6-3 included.

This clone has only a few counts. No antigen is known for it. The PCR used 60 Vbeta and 13 Jbeta primers. TCRdb's copy holds only in-frame clones and misses some; the assay was immunoSEQ multiplex PCR. The repertoire consists of 150,000 to 200,000 clones, with just under 80% occurring once and the leading ten covering about 5.6%. V lost 0 bases and J 0 bases, leaving 9 bases between the germline ends. In germline, CDR1 is MNHEY, CDR2 SVGAGI. This CDR3 comprises 16 residues. The chain employs TRBV6-5 and TRBJ1-3, with a possible D match to TRBD1 (5 bases). This sequence was found in a woman aged 25-40 years in good health and CMV-seropositive. Specimen: PBMCs. Here the CDR3 DNA reads TGTGCCAGCAGTTACTCGGGGCGGACCTCTGGAAACACCATATATTTT. This encodes CASSYSGRTSGNTIYF.